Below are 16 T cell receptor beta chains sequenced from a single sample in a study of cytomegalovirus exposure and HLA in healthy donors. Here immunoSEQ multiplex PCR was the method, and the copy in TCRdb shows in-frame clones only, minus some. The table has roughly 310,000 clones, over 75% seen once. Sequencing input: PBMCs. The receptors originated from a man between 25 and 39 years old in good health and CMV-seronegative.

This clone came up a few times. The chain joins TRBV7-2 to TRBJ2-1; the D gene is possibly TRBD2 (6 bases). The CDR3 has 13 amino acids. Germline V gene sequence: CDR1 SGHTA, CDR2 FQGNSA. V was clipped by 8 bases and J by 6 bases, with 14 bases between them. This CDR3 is CASGPAGLNEQFF. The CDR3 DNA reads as TGTGCCAGCGGACCAGCGGGCCTCAATGAGCAGTTCTTC.

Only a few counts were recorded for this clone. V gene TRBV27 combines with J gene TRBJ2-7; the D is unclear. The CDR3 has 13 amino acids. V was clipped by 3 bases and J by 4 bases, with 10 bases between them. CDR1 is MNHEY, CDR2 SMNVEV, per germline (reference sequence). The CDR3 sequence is CASSLTWAYEQYF. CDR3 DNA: TGTGCCAGCAGTTTGACCTGGGCGTACGAGCAGTACTTC.

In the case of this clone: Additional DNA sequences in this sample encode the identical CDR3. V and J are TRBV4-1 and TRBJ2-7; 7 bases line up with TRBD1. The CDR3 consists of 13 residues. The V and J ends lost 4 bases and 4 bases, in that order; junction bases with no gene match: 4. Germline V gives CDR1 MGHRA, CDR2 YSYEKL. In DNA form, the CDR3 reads TGCGCCAGCAGCCGGGACAGTTCATACGAGCAGTACTTC. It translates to CASSRDSSYEQYF.

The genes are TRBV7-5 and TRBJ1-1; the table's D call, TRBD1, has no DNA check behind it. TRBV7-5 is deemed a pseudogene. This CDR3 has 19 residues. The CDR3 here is CVRSPRVTGYSYRRTEAFF. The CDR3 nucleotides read TGTGTCAGAAGCCCTAGGGTGACAGGGTACTCTTATCGACGGACTGAAGCTTTCTTT.

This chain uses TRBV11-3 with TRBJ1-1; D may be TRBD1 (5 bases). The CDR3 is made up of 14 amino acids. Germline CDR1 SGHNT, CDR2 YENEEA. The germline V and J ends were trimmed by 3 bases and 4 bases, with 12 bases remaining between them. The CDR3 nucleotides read TGTGCCAGCAGCTTCCGCGGGGCACCCACTGAAGCTTTCTTT. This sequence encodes CASSFRGAPTEAFF.

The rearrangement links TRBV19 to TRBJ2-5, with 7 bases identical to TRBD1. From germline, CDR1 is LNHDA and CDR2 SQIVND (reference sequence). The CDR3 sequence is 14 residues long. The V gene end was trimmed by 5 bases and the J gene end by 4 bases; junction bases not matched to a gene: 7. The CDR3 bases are TGTGCCAGTAGTCGCGACAGGGCTCGAGAGACCCAGTACTTC. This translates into CASSRDRARETQYF.

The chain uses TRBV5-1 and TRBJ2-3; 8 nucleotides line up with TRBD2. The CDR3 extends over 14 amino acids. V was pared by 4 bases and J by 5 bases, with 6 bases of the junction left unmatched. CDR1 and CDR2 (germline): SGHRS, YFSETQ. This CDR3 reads CASSPERGLDTQYF. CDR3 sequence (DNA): TGCGCCAGCAGCCCAGAGCGGGGGTTAGATACGCAGTATTTT.

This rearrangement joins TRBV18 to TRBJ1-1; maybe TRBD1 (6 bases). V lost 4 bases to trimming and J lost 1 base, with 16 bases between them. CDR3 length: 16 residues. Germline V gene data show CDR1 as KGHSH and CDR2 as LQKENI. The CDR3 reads CASSLTGSWTNTEAFF. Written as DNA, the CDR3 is TGTGCCAGCTCACTCACAGGGTCCTGGACGAACACTGAAGCTTTCTTT.

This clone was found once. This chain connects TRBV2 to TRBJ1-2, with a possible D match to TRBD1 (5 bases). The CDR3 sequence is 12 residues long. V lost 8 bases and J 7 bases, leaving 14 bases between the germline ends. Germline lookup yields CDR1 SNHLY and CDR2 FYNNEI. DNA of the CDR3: TGTGCCAGCTTCGTAGGGGTTCTTGGCTACACCTTC. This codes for CASFVGVLGYTF.

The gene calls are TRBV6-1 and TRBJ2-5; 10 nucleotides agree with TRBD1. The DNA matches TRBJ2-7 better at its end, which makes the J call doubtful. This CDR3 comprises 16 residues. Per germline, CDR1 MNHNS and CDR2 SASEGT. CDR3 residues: CASSVTAGTGAYEQYF. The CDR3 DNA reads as TGTGCCAGCAGTGTAACAGCCGGGACAGGGGCATACGAGCAGTACTTC.

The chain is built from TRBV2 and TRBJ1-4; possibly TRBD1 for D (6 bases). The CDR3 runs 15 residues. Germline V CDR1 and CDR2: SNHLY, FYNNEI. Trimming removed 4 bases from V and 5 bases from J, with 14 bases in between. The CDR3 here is CASSVGQTLNEKLFF. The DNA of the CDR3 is TGTGCCAGCAGTGTCGGACAGACCTTAAATGAAAAACTGTTTTTT. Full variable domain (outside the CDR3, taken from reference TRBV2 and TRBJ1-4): EPEVTQTPSHQVTQMGQEVILRCVPISNHLYFYWYRQILGQKVEFLVSFYNNEISEKSEIFDDQFSVERPDGSNFTLKIRSTKLEDSAMYFCASSVGQTLNEKLFFGSGTQLSVL.

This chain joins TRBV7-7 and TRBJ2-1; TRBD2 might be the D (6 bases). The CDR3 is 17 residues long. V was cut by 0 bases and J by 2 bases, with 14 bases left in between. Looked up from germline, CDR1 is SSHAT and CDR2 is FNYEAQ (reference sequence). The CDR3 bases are TGTGCCAGCAGCTTAGCGGACGGAGGGGTTCCCTACAATGAGCAGTTCTTC. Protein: CASSLADGGVPYNEQFF.

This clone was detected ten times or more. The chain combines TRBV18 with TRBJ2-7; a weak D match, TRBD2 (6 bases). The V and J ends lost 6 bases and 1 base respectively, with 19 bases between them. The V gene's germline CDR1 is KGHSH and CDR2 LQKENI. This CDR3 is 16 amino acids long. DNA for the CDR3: TGTGCCAGCTCGACCTTGGCGGGGTTCATGTCCTACGAGCAGTACTTC. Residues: CASSTLAGFMSYEQYF. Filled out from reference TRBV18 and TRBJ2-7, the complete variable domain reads NAGVMQNPRHLVRRRGQEARLRCSPMKGHSHVYWYRQLPEEGLKFMVYLQKENIIDESGMPKERFSAEFPKEGPSILRIQQVVRGDSAAYFCASSTLAGFMSYEQYFGPGTRLTVT.

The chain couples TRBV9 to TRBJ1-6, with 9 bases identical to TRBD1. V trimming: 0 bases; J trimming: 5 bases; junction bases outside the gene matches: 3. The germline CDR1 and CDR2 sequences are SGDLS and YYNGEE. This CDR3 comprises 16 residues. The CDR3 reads CASSVGTGGHNSPLHF. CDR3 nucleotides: TGTGCCAGCAGCGTAGGAACAGGGGGCCATAATTCACCCCTCCACTTT.

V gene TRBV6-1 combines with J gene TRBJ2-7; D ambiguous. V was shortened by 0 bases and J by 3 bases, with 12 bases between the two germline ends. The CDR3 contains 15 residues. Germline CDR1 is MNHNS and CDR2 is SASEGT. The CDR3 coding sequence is TGTGCCAGCAGTGAAGCTGTCGCCCTATACTACGAGCAGTACTTC. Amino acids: CASSEAVALYYEQYF.

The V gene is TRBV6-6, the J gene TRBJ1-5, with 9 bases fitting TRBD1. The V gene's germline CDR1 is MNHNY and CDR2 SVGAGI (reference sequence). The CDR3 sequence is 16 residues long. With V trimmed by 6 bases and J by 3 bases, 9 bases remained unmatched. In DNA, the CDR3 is TGTGCCAGCAGCGATCCGGGACAGGGAAACAATCAGCCCCAGCATTTT. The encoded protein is CASSDPGQGNNQPQHF.